Listed here is a single TCR beta chain. Its antigen remains unidentified. These data are taken from a study of cytomegalovirus exposure and HLA in healthy donors. Background on the study: Membership in the Caucasian-associated ancestry cluster was found for approximately 85% of roughly 360 genotyped donors. General study results and limits: Using the classifier, cytomegalovirus status was reportedly diagnosed with high specificity and sensitivity.

Vbeta (60) and Jbeta (13) primers were used in the PCR. The authors' processing: As a later analysis found, there were approximately 80 million unique TCR beta chains, of which around 10 million were shared. TCRdb keeps only in-frame clones here, not all; method: immunoSEQ multiplex PCR. From that table come the V and J calls and clone size; the DNA was used to work out D and trimming. Of about 150,000 clones listed, about 80% were seen once; the top ten hold 1%. Germline-derived CDR1 and CDR2 are MDHEN and SYDVKM. This CDR3 contains 17 residues. V shed 2 bases and J shed 0 bases, with 13 bases lying between them.

Material: PBMCs. The chain links TRBV28 to TRBJ2-2, with TRBD2 as a possible D gene (5 bases). The source of this sequence is a woman in her forties or fifties in good health and CMV-seropositive. The CDR3 here is CASSLAPGVSNTGELFF. The CDR3 DNA sequence: TGTGCCAGCAGTTTAGCGCCCGGGGTTTCGAACACCGGGGAGCTGTTTTTT.